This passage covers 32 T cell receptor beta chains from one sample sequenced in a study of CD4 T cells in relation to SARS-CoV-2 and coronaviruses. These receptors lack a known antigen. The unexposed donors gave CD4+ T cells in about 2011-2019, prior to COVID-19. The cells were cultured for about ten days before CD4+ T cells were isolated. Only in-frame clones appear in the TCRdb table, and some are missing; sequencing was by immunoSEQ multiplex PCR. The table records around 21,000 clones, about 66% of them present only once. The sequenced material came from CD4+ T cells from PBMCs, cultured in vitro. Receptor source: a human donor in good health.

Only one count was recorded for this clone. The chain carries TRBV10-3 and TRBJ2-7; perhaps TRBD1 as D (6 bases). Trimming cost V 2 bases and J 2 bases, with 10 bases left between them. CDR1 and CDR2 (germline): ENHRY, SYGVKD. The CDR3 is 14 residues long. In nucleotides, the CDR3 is TGTGCCATCAGTGAGAACCGACAGGCCTACGAGCAGTACTTC. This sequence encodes CAISENRQAYEQYF.

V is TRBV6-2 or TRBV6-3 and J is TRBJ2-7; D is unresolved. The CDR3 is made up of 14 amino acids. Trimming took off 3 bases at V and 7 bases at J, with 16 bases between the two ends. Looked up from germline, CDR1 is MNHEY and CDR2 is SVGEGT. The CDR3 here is CASSYPGRSEEQYF. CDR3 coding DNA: TGTGCCAGCAGTTATCCTGGACGATCCGAAGAGCAGTACTTC.

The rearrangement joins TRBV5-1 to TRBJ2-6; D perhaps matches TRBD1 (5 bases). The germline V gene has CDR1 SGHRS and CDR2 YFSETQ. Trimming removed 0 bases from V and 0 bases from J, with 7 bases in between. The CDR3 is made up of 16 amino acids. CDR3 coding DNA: TGCGCCAGCAGCTTGGCAGGGCCCTCTGGGGCCAACGTCCTGACTTTC. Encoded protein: CASSLAGPSGANVLTF.

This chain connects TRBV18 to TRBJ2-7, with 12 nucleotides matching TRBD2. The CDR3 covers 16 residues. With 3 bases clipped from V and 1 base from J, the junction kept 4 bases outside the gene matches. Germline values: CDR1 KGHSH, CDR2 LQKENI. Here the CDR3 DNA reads TGTGCCAGCTCACCGGCTAGCGGGAGGGGTTCCTACGAGCAGTACTTC. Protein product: CASSPASGRGSYEQYF.

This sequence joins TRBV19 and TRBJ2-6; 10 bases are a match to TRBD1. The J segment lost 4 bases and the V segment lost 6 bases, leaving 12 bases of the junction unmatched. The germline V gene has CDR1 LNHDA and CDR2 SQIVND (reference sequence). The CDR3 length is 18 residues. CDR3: CASRPSGTGVSGANVLTF. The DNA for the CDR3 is TGTGCCAGTAGGCCAAGCGGGACAGGGGTCTCCGGGGCCAACGTCCTGACTTTC. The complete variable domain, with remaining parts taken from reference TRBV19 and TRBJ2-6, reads DGGITQSPKYLFRKEGQNVTLSCEQNLNHDAMYWYRQDPGQGLRLIYYSQIVNDFQKGDIAEGYSVSREKKESFPLTVTSAQKNPTAFYLCASRPSGTGVSGANVLTFGAGSRLTVL.

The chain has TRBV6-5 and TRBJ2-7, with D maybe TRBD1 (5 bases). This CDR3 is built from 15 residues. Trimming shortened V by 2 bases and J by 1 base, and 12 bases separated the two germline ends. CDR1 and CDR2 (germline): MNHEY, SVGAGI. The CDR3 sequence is CASSYGSTGSYEQYF. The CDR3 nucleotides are TGTGCCAGCAGTTACGGTTCAACAGGTTCCTACGAGCAGTACTTC.

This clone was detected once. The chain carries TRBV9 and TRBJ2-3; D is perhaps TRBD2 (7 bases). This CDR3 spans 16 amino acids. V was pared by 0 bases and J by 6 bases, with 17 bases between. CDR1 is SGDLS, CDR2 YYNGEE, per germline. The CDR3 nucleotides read TGTGCCAGCAGCGTAGATCTTGGGGGGGCCGTGGATACGCAGTATTTT. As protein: CASSVDLGGAVDTQYF.

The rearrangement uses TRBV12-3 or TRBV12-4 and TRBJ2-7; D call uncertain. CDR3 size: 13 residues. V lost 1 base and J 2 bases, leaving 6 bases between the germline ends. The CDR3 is CASSLVETYEQYF. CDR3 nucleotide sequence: TGTGCCAGCAGTTTAGTGGAGACCTACGAGCAGTACTTC.

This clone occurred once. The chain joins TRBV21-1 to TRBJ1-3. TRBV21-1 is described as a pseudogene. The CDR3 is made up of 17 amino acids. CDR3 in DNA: TGTGCCAGCAGCCTCATCCATCCCTTTTTTGCTGGAAACACCATATATTTT. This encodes CASSLIHPFFAGNTIYF.

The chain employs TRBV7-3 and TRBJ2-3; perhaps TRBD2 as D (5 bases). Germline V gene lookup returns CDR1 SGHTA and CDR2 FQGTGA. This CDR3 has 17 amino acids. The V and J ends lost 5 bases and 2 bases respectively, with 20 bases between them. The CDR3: CASSPGLLGISTDTQYF. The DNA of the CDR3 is TGTGCCAGCAGCCCTGGACTTCTTGGAATTTCCACAGATACGCAGTATTTT. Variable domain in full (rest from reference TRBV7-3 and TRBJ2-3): GAGVSQTPSNKVTEKGKYVELRCDPISGHTALYWYRQSLGQGPEFLIYFQGTGAADDSGLPNDRFFAVRPEGSVSTLKIQRTERGDSAVYLCASSPGLLGISTDTQYFGPGTRLTVL.

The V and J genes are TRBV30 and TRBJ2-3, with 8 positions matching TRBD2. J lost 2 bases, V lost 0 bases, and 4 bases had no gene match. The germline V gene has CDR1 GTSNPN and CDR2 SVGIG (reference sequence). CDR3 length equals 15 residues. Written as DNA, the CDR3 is TGTGCCTGGAGTGTAATAGCGGGACCCACAGATACGCAGTATTTT. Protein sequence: CAWSVIAGPTDTQYF.

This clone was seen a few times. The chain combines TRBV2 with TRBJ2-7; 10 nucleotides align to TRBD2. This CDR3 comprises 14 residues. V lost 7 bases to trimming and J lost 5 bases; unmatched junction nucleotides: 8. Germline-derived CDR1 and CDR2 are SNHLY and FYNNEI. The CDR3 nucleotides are TGTGCCAGCACCGAGAGCGGGAGGGCCCACGAGCAGTACTTC. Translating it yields CASTESGRAHEQYF.

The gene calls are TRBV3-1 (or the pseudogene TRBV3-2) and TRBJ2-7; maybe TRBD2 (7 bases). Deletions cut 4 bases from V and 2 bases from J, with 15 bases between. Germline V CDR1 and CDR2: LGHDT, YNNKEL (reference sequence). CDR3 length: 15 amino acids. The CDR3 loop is CASSPHGGGPYEQYF. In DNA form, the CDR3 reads TGTGCCAGCAGCCCGCATGGGGGGGGCCCCTACGAGCAGTACTTC.

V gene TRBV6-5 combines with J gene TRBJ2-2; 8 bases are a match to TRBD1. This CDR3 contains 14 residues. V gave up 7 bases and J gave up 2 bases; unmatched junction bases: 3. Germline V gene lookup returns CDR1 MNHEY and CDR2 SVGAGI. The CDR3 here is CASNPGGNTGELFF. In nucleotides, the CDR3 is TGTGCCAGCAACCCAGGGGGCAACACCGGGGAGCTGTTTTTT.

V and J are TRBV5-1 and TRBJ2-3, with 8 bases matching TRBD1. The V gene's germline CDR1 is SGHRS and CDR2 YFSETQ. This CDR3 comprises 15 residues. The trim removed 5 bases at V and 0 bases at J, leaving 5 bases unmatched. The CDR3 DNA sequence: TGCGCCAGCAGACTGACAGGGGCTAGCACAGATACGCAGTATTTT. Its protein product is CASRLTGASTDTQYF.

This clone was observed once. For the CDR3, the DNA is TGTGCCAGTAGTACCAGGGTTTCGGGAGCGCGCACTGAAGCTTTCTTT. Protein: CASSTRVSGARTEAFF. The chain joins TRBV19 to TRBJ1-1; the D gene is possibly TRBD1 (5 bases). Trimming took off 4 bases at V and 4 bases at J, with 19 bases between the two ends. The CDR3 consists of 16 residues. Germline V gene data show CDR1 as LNHDA and CDR2 as SQIVND (reference sequence).

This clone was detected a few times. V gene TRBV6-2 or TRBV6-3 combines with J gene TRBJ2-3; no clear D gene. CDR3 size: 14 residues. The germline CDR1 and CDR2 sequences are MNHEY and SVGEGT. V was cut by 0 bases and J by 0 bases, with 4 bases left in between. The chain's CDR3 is CASSYSTSTDTQYF. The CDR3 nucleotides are TGTGCCAGCAGTTACTCAACTAGCACAGATACGCAGTATTTT.

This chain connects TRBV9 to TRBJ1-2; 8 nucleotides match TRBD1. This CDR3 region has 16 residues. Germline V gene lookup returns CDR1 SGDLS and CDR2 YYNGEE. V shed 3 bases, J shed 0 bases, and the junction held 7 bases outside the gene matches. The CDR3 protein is CASSAWTGRSNYGYTF. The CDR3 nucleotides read TGTGCCAGCAGCGCATGGACAGGGAGGTCTAACTATGGCTACACCTTC.

DNA of the CDR3: TGTGCCAGCTCACCAAACCCGGGACAGGGAGAGACCCAGTACTTC. Translating gives CASSPNPGQGETQYF. The chain has TRBV18 and TRBJ2-5; 9 positions match TRBD1. From germline, CDR1 is KGHSH and CDR2 LQKENI. V was pared by 2 bases and J by 4 bases, with 5 bases of the junction left unmatched. The CDR3 extends over 15 amino acids. Full variable domain (outside the CDR3, taken from reference TRBV18 and TRBJ2-5): NAGVMQNPRHLVRRRGQEARLRCSPMKGHSHVYWYRQLPEEGLKFMVYLQKENIIDESGMPKERFSAEFPKEGPSILRIQQVVRGDSAAYFCASSPNPGQGETQYFGPGTRLLVL.

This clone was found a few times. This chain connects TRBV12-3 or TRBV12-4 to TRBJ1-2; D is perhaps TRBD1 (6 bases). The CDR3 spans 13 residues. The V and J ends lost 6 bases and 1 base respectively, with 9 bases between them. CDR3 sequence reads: CASRTGNNYGYTF. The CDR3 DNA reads TGTGCCAGCAGAACAGGGAATAACTATGGCTACACCTTC.

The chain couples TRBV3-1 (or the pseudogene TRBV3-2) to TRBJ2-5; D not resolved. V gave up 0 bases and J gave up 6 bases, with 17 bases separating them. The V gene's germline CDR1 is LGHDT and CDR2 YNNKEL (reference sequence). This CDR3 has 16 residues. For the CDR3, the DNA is TGTGCCAGCAGCCAAGAGTCCCCTCTCGGCTCAAAGACCCAGTACTTC. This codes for CASSQESPLGSKTQYF.

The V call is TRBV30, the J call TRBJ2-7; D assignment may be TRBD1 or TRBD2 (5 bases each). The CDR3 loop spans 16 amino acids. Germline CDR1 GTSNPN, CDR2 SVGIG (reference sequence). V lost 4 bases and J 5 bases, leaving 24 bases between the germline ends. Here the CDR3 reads CAWNQGSVPQFDEQYF. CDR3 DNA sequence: TGTGCCTGGAACCAGGGTAGCGTACCCCAGTTCGACGAGCAGTACTTC.

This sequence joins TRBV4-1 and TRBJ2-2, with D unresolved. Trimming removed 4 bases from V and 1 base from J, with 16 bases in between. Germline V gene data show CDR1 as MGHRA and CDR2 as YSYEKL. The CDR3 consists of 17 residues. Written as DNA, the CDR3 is TGCGCCAGCAGCCGAACCACTGACCGGTTGAACACCGGGGAGCTGTTTTTT. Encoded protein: CASSRTTDRLNTGELFF.

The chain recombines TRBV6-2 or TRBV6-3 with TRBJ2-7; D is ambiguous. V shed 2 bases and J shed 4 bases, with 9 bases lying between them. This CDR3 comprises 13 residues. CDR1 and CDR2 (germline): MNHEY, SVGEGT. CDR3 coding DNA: TGTGCCAGCAGTTACCCCCCCACTTACGAGCAGTACTTC. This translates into CASSYPPTYEQYF.

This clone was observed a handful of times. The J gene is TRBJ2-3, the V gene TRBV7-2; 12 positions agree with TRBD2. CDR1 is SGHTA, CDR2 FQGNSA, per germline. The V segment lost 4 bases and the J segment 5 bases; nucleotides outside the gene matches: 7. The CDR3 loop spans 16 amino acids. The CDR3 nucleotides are TGTGCCAGCAGCTGGTCTAGCGGGGGGGCCGTAGATACGCAGTATTTT. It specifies CASSWSSGGAVDTQYF.

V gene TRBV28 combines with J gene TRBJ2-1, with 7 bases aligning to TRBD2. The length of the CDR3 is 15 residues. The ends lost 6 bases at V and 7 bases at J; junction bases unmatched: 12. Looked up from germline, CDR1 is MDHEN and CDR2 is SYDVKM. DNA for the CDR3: TGTGCCAGCAGCCGATGGGCGGGAGCGGGAAATGAGCAGTTCTTC. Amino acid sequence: CASSRWAGAGNEQFF. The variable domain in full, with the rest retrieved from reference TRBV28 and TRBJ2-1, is DVKVTQSSRYLVKRTGEKVFLECVQDMDHENMFWYRQDPGLGLRLIYFSYDVKMKEKGDIPEGYSVSREKKERFSLILESASTNQTSMYLCASSRWAGAGNEQFFGPGTRLTVL.

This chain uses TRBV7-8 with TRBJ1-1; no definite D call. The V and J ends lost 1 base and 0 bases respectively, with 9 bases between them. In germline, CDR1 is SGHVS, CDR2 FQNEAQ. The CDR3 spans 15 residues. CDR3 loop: CASSLGAAMNTEAFF. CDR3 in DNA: TGTGCCAGCAGCTTAGGGGCAGCGATGAACACTGAAGCTTTCTTT.

CDR3 DNA sequence: TGTGCCACCACGACAGGGGCAGGGGAAAAACTGTTTTTT. Translation gives CATTTGAGEKLFF. The rearrangement uses TRBV10-3 and TRBJ1-4, with TRBD1 identical over 8 bases. V lost 10 bases to trimming and J lost 8 bases; unmatched junction nucleotides: 9. CDR3 length: 13 amino acids. The germline gives CDR1 ENHRY, CDR2 SYGVKD.

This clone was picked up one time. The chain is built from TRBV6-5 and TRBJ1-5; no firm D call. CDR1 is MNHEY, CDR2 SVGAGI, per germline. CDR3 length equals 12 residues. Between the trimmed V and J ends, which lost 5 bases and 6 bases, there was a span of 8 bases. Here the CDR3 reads CASSLPGQPQHF. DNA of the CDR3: TGTGCCAGCAGTCTGCCCGGTCAGCCCCAGCATTTT.

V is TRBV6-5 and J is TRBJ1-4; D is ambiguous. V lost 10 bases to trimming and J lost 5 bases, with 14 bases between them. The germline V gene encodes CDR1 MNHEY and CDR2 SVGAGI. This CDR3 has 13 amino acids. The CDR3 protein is CATHGVLNEKLFF. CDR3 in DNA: TGTGCCACCCACGGAGTTCTAAATGAAAAACTGTTTTTT.

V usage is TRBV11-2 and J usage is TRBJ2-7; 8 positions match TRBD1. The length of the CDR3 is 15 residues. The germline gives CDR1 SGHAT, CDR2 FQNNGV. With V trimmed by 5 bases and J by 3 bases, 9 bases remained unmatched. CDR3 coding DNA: TGTGCCAGCAGCCCTCGGGACAGGCCCCACTACGAGCAGTACTTC. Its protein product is CASSPRDRPHYEQYF.

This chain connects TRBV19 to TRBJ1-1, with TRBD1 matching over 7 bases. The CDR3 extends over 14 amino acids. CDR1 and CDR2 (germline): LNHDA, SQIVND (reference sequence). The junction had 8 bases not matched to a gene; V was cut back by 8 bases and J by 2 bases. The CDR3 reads CASHEGQLNTEAFF. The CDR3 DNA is TGTGCCAGTCATGAGGGACAGTTAAACACTGAAGCTTTCTTT.